Listed below are T cell receptor beta chains from one sample, sequenced in a study of tissue T cells after allogeneic stem cell transplantation. Method: immunoSEQ multiplex PCR; TCRdb's copy keeps in-frame clones and lacks some. The profile covers 20,000 to 30,000 clones, with around 67% appearing a single time and 7.5% to 9% taken by the ten largest. Sequences were derived from tissue from the ileum, sampled at autopsy. All receptors come from a female donor older than 55 with lung cancer. CDR3s include the opening cysteine and the closing phenylalanine or tryptophan. The order of the fields is V gene, J gene, CDR3 length, clone size, D gene, CDR3 DNA, CDR3 protein. D genes are given only for firm matches. Some rows have no size entry. The others give once, few or many, or a class for an expanded clone.

TRBV9,TRBJ2-2,17,.,.,TGTGCCAGCAGCGCCCCTTTTCGGGGGCATAACACCGGGGAGCTGTTTTTT,CASSAPFRGHNTGELFF
TRBV19,TRBJ1-1,11,.,.,TGTGCCACGGGGGCGAACACTGAAGCTTTCTTT,CATGANTEAFF
TRBV30,TRBJ2-5,14,.,TRBD2,TGTGCCTGGACTAGCGGCATAATAGCGGAGACCCAGTACTTC,CAWTSGIIAETQYF
TRBV6-1,TRBJ1-4,15,.,.,TGTGCCAGCAGTGATCTTGGGACAATGAATGAAAAACTGTTTTTT,CASSDLGTMNEKLFF
TRBV24-1,TRBJ1-1,14,.,.,TGTGCCACCCGATCAGGGAGCGGGAACACTGAAGCTTTCTTT,CATRSGSGNTEAFF
TRBV28,TRBJ1-4,14,.,TRBD1,TGTGCCAGCAGTTCCGGGACAGTGCCTGAAAAACTGTTTTTT,CASSSGTVPEKLFF
TRBV5-1,TRBJ1-1,15,.,.,TGCGCCAGCAGCTTGGAGGGTAGGGACTCCGGAGGAGCTTTCTTT,CASSLEGRDSGGAFF
TRBV18,TRBJ1-1,13,.,.,TGTGCCAGCTCGTCGGGACAGAACACTGAAGCTTTCTTT,CASSSGQNTEAFF
TRBV4-3,TRBJ2-3,14,.,.,TGCGCCAGCAGCCAGGGGGCTCGTACAGATACGCAGTATTTT,CASSQGARTDTQYF
TRBV19,TRBJ2-4,13,few,.,TGTGCCAGTAGTATTCAAAAGACTGGTATTCAGTACTTC,CASSIQKTGIQYF
TRBV7-2,TRBJ2-7,15,few,TRBD1,TGTGCCAGCAGCTTTCCTGAGACAGGGGCTCGCGAGCAGTACTTC,CASSFPETGAREQYF
TRBV4-3,TRBJ1-6,14,large,.,TGCGCCAGCAGCCCGCGAGGACGGGGTTCACCCCTCCACTTT,CASSPRGRGSPLHF
TRBV3-1/TRBV3-2,TRBJ2-5,16,.,.,TGTGCCAGCAGCCCCCGGGACAAGGGGCTTTGGGAGACCCAGTACTTC,CASSPRDKGLWETQYF
TRBV7-3,TRBJ2-7,15,.,.,TGTGCCAGCAGCCGGCAGGGCGGGGATTCCTACGAGCAGTACTTC,CASSRQGGDSYEQYF
TRBV18,TRBJ1-2,17,few,TRBD1,TGTGCCAGCTCACCACAAATGGGACAGGGGGCTGCTCGTGGCTACACCTTC,CASSPQMGQGAARGYTF
TRBV19,TRBJ1-4,15,.,TRBD1,TGTGCCAGTAGTATTAAAACAGGGGGAAATGAAAAACTGTTTTTT,CASSIKTGGNEKLFF
TRBV6-1,TRBJ1-6,15,few,.,TGTGCCAGCAGTGAAAACAGGTGGCATAATTCACCCCTCCACTTT,CASSENRWHNSPLHF
TRBV7-6,TRBJ1-3,14,.,.,TGTGCCAGCAGCTTAGTCTTAACAGGAAACACCATATATTTT,CASSLVLTGNTIYF
TRBV25-1,TRBJ1-2,13,few,.,TGTGCCAGCTCCGTTGGAGGGGGCTATGGCTACACCTTC,CASSVGGGYGYTF
TRBV9,TRBJ1-2,13,.,.,TGTGCCAGCAGCCGGGGGGGCTTTCATGGCTACACCTTC,CASSRGGFHGYTF
TRBV7-6,TRBJ1-3,16,few,TRBD1,TGTGCCAGCAGCCCCACACAGGGGAGCTCTGGAAACACCATATATTTT,CASSPTQGSSGNTIYF
TRBV6-1,TRBJ2-5,14,few,.,TGTGCCAGCAGAGAAGCAGGGGTCGGTGAGACCCAGTACTTC,CASREAGVGETQYF
TRBV4-1,TRBJ2-1,13,.,.,TGCGCCAGCAGCCCTGGGACTCTTAATGAGCAGTTCTTC,CASSPGTLNEQFF
TRBV21-1,TRBJ2-7,13,.,.,TGTGCCAGCAGCAGACGACAGGTATACGAGCAGTACTTC,CASSRRQVYEQYF
TRBV25-1,TRBJ1-6,15,.,.,TGTGCCAGCAGTGACACCCGGGCCCTTGGGACACCCCTCCACTTT,CASSDTRALGTPLHF